This entry is about one T cell receptor beta chain. This entry belongs to a study of shared clonotypes between healthy human individuals. TCRdb keeps only in-frame clones here, not all; method: immunoSEQ multiplex PCR. The sample has 2 million to 2.5 million clones; nearly 97% are singletons. CDR3 length: 12 residues. Germline V gene data show CDR1 as SGHDT and CDR2 as YYEEEE. Trimming stripped 2 bases from V and 10 bases from J, with 7 bases between. Sequenced: naive CD4+ T cells sorted from blood. Indicated subset: CD45RA+ positively selected. The TCR was taken from a young man in good health. The V call is TRBV5-6, the J call TRBJ1-6, with D hard to call. CDR3 amino acids: CASSFEGSPLHF. The CDR3 coding sequence is TGTGCCAGCAGCTTCGAGGGATCACCCCTCCACTTT.